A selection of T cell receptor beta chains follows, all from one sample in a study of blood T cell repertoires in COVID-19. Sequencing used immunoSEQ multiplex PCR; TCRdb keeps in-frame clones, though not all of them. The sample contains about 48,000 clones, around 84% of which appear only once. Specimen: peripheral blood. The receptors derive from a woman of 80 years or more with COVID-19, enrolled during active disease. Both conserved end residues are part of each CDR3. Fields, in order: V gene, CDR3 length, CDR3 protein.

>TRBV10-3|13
CAISELLQETQYF
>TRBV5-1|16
CASSLEGSGRSYEQYF
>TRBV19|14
CASSGGTSGYEQYF
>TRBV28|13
CASKQGSRSPLHF
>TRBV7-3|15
CASSFGALGTDTQYF
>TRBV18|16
CASSQQGASYTGELFF
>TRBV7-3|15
CASSSQGASTDTQYF
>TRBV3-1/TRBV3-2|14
CASSPWYRVGEQFF
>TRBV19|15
CASSPRTGALYGYTF
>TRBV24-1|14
CATRRGQGTYEQYF
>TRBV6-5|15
CASSYAPAGNTEAFF
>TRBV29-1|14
CSVEAGQGNTEAFF
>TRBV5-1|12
CASSSYTDTQYF
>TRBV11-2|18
CASSYGQAPRLGTDTQYF
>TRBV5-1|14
CASSLARAAYGYTF
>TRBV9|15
CASSTTGGSTDTQYF
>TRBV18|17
CASSPVRGNAIGTEAFF
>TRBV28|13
CASGLTAPYTIYF
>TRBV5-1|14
CASSGGTGDQPQHF
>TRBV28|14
CASTSPGENTEAFF
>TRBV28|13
CASSLASHQPQHF
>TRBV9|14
CASSRQGRTDTQYF
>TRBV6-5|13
CASSESMNTEAFF
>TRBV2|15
CASSESSHRTYEQYF
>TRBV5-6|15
CASSLPAGGSDTQYF
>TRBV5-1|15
CASSPNSDRGYGYTF
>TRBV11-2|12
CASSLGSGPQHF
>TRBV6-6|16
CASSSSRTGGSSPLHF
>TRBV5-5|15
CASSLGQVLNEKLFF
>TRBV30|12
CAWSVTREKLFF
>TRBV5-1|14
CASSFQEATDTQYF
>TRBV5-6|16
CASSLGWGQINSPLHF
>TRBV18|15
CASSPHPQGSDGYTF
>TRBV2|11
CASSELYEQYF
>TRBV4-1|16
CASSQAIHRINEKLFF
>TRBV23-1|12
CASRSRVVGYTF
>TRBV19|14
CASRGAIKYNEQFF
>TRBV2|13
CASTPGGQRGYTF
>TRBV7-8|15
CASSLGGGGYNEQFF
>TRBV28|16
CASSPARGEINYGYTF
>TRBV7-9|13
CASSTGMNTEAFF
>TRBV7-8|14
CASIQRGGGEKLFF
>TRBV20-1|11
CSAKTGNSYTF
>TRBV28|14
CASSTTGKNTEAFF
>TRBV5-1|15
CASSPGQGRHTEAFF
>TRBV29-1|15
CSVVSRDRVDYGYTF
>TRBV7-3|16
CASSPCRGGSSYEQYF
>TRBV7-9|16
CASSLSGSGAYNEQFF